Described below is a single T cell receptor beta chain sequence and its context. This sample was taken from a study of shared T cell receptors in the human thymus. The assay was immunoSEQ multiplex PCR, and TCRdb's table has in-frame clones only and misses some. The sample shows over 450,000 clones, 70% to 80% of them seen only once. Germline CDR1 reads SEHNR; CDR2 reads FQNEAQ (reference sequence). Trimming took 1 base from V and 0 from J; bases not matched to a gene: 4. The CDR3 loop spans 16 amino acids. These data are also associated with another study on human thymus T cells.

V and J are TRBV7-9 and TRBJ2-7; 9 positions match TRBD2. The specimen was thymocytes. The clonotype originates from a boy in the first two years of life with a congenital heart defect. The CDR3 DNA sequence: TGTGCCAGCAGCTTAGAGGCTAGCGGGGCCTCCTACGAGCAGTACTTC. Translation: CASSLEASGASYEQYF.